This T cell receptor (beta chain) comes out of a study of blood T cell repertoires in COVID-19. Sequenced by immunoSEQ multiplex PCR; TCRdb stores in-frame clones only, minus some. The sample contains hundreds of thousands of clones, around 90% of which appear only once. The CDR3 loop spans 14 amino acids. Germline lookup yields CDR1 WSHSY and CDR2 SAAADI. Trimming cost V 3 bases and J 1 base, with 9 bases left between them. Material for sequencing was PBMCs or T cells enriched from blood (not recorded which). The gene calls are TRBV10-2 and TRBJ1-2; no reliable D call. The TCR originated in a woman aged 55 to 70 in a cohort exposed to, infected with or recovered from COVID-19 (not recorded which). CDR3 sequence (DNA): TGCGCCAGCAGTGATCTTACGGTTAACTATGGCTACACCTTC. It is translated as CASSDLTVNYGYTF.